This T cell receptor (beta chain) was retrieved from a study of identical twins. Overall study results and limits: For cord blood, abundant beta clonotypes had fewer insertions, unlike memory repertoires, which showed none.

One entry per CDR3 protein results from TCRdb running MiXCR on the 5' RACE reads. The sample shows approximately 240,000 distinct CDR3 sequences, around 15% of them seen only once. CDR1 MGHRA and CDR2 YSYEKL come from the germline V gene. The trim removed 5 bases at V and 6 bases at J, leaving 7 bases unmatched. The CDR3 sequence is 15 residues long. With no exceptions, donors were healthy Caucasians. The sample holds one count of this clonotype. Its target is not known. The chain links TRBV4-1 to TRBJ2-2; 9 bases are a match to TRBD1. Source material: memory (CD45RO+) T cells sorted from blood. The receptor was derived from a woman aged 18-35 years in good health. Here the CDR3 reads CASSAGTGFSGELFF. The CDR3 DNA reads TGCGCCAGCAGCGCCGGGACAGGGTTTTCCGGGGAGCTGTTTTTT.